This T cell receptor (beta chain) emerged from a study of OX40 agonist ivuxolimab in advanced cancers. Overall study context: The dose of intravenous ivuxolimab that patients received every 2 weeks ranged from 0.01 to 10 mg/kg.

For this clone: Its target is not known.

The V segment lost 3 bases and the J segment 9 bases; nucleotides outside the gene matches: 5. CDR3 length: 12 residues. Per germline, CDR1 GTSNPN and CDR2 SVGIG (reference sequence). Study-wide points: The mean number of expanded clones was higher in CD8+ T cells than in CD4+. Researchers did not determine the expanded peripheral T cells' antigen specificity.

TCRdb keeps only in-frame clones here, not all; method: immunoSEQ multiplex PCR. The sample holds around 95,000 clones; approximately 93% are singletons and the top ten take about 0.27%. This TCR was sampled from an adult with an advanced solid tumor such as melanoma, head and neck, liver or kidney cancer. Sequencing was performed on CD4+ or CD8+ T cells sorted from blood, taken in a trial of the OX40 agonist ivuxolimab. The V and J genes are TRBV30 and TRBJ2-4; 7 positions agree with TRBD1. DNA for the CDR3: TGTGCCTGGAGCCTTACAGGGGTCATTCAGTACTTC. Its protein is CAWSLTGVIQYF.